This TCR beta chain was documented in a study of T cells after posttransplantation cyclophosphamide. As for this clone: Its antigen is not identified.

Profiling relied on immunoSEQ multiplex PCR, and the TCRdb table lists in-frame clones only, not all of them. The profile covers approximately 12,000 clones, with about 86% appearing a single time and approximately 3.5% taken by the ten largest. Sampled 1 year posttransplant, controls received myeloablative marrow transplants, methotrexate and a calcineurin inhibitor. The CDR3 consists of 13 residues. Trimming removed 0 bases from V and 1 base from J, with 6 bases in between. CDR1 is GTSNPN and CDR2 is SVGIG in the germline V gene (reference sequence). General study points: Recipient CMV seropositivity and CMV reactivation strongly tracked TRB clonality. Blood and skin or GI T cell repertoires showed limited TRB overlap. Later post-transplant blood repertoires were often dominated by donor CD8+ memory clones.

The source material was PBMCs, sampled 367 days after allogeneic stem cell transplant with calcineurin inhibitor and methotrexate. V and J are TRBV30 and TRBJ2-5; the D is unclear. The receptor's source is a young adult male patient who received an allogeneic stem cell transplant from an unrelated donor, was CMV-positive, and had acute GVHD only. Part of the T cells may come from the graft donor. Here the CDR3 reads CAWSVTTQETQYF. The CDR3 DNA is TGTGCCTGGAGTGTTACTACCCAAGAGACCCAGTACTTC.